The clone carrying this T cell receptor (beta chain) occurred a few times. Its antigen is not known. The sample belongs to a study of T cell responses to AZD1222 COVID-19 vaccine. Overall study results and limits: Elevations in Spike-specific TCR breadth and depth followed administration of two AZD1222 doses.

Measured with immunoSEQ multiplex PCR; TCRdb has only the in-frame clones, and not every one. The sample gives 45,000 to 60,000 clones, around 86% of which show up once; 16% is in the top ten. The CDR3 is 13 amino acids. The V end lost 9 bases, the J end lost 1 base, and 10 bases lay between the germline ends. The germline V gene encodes CDR1 LNHDA and CDR2 SQIVND (reference sequence). This receptor was obtained from an adult in good health. The V gene is TRBV19, the J gene TRBJ1-5; D is unresolved. The sequencing used peripheral blood, collected on day 0 of AZD1222 vaccination. The CDR3 sequence: CASAGDSNQPQHF. CDR3 DNA: TGTGCCAGCGCTGGAGACAGCAATCAGCCCCAGCATTTT.